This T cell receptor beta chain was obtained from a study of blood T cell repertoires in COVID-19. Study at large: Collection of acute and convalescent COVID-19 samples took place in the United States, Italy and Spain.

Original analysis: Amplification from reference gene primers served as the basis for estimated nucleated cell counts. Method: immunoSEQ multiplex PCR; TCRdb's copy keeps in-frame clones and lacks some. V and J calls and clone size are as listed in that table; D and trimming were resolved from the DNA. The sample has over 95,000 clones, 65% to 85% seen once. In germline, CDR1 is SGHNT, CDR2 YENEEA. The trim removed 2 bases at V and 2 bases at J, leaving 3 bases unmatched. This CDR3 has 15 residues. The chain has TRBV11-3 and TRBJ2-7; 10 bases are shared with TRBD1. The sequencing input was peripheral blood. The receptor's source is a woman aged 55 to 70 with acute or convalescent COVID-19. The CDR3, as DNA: TGTGCCAGCAGCTTACGGGACAGGGGACCCTACGAGCAGTACTTC. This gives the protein CASSLRDRGPYEQYF. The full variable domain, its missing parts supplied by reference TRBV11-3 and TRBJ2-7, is EAGVVQSPRYKIIEKKQPVAFWCNPISGHNTLYWYLQNLGQGPELLIRYENEEAVDDSQLPKDRFSAERLKGVDSTLKIQPAELGDSAVYLCASSLRDRGPYEQYFGPGTRLTVT.